Here is one TCR beta chain with its context. This clone has only one observation. The clone's antigen remains unknown. No base qualities exist here, and no much larger clone lies one base off it. These data come from a study of T cell clonotyping in hematopoietic cell transplantation (dated by TCRdb to about 2021). The study in broad terms: Pretransplant recipient samples were obtained after cytoreduction. The study collected roughly 150 blood samples from 30 to 45 consecutive transplant recipients and their related donors. Recruitment of patients ran from 2015 to early 2017, and follow-up continued until late 2020 or until death. The paper as a whole reports these results and caveats: Donor and pretransplant recipient Inverse Simpson Index values predicted broader posttransplant TCR repertoire diversity. The sample size was limited, and because cells were not sorted, the contributions of CD4 and CD8 repertoires could not be separated. Recipient TCR diversity fell after transplant, with pathologically expanded clonotypes rising progressively from day 30 to day 180. Recipient repertoires showed only a small fraction of overlap with donor repertoires, and over 97% appeared de novo at the given depth.

The immunoSEQ assay, a bias-controlled multiplex PCR with V- and J-specific primers, was used to amplify TCR beta CDR3 regions from genomic DNA. A proprietary barcode and Illumina adapter sequences were added to the CDR3 amplicons in a second PCR step. An Illumina MiSeq instrument was used for sequencing of the CDR3 libraries. Under the source paper's analysis protocol: Export and quality control were performed with immunoSEQ Analyzer 3.0, and downstream analyses were performed with R Bioconductor and Immunarch. Repertoire metrics were calculated using only productive rearrangements within the normalized downsampled data set. In the normalized cohort, clonotypes with more than 5 templates were defined as pathologically expanded. The Inverse Simpson Index was used to measure repertoire diversity. The non-normalized data set was used for CMV-specificity analyses so that all clonotypes could be captured. This is the immuneACCESS table as TCRdb keeps it, with only in-frame sequences that have V and J called. A part of the clones is gone; compared with another copy, unresolved V genes explain less than half, and the rest is unexplained. V and J calls and clone size follow that table, whereas D and trimming were derived from the DNA. Across this sample there are around 15,000 clones, with 85% to 95% seen only once. Together, the top ten hold about 1.7% of the sample.

Per the publication, the time point label means: recipient sample about 28 days before transplant, after cytoreduction. Blood from recipients was drawn roughly 28 days before transplant, then again at days 30, 100 and 180 after transplant. Nuclei Lysis Solution was used to extract genomic DNA from fresh or cryopreserved unfractionated peripheral blood mononuclear cells. Including the terminal cysteine and phenylalanine, the CDR3 comprises 14 residues. Just the 42-base CDR3 DNA is kept, in frame starting at base 1. Reading the germline V gene (reference sequence) gives CDR1 GTSNPN and CDR2 SVGIG. V is clipped by 3 bases and J by 3 bases, and the sequence between their germline boundaries is 15 bases long.

The source was peripheral blood mononuclear cells, collected before stem cell transplant. The rearrangement joined TRBV30 to TRBJ2-7; the D gene lacks a confident call. The receptor's source is a man between 18 and 29 years old with biphenotypic leukemia. Some clones in this sample may be carry-over from other donors' samples. CDR3 loop: CAWSDGRANYEQYF. The base sequence is TGTGCCTGGAGCGACGGACGGGCTAACTACGAGCAGTACTTC.